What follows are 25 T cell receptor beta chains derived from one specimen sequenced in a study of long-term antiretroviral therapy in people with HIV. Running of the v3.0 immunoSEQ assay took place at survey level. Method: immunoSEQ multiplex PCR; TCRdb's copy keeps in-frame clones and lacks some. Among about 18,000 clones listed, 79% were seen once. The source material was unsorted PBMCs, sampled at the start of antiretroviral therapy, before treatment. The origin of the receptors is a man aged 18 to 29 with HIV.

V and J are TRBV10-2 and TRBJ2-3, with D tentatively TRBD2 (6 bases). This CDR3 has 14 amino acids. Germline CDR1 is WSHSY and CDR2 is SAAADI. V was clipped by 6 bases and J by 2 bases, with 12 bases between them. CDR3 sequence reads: CASRPRGNTDTQYF. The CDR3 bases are TGCGCCAGCAGGCCGCGGGGCAACACAGATACGCAGTATTTT.

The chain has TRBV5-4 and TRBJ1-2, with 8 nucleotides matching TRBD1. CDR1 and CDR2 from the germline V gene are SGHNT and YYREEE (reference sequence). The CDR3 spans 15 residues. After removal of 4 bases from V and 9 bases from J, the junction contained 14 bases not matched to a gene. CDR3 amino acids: CASSPGTGTVGSYTF. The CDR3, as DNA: TGTGCCAGCAGCCCCGGGACAGGTACCGTCGGGAGCTACACCTTC.

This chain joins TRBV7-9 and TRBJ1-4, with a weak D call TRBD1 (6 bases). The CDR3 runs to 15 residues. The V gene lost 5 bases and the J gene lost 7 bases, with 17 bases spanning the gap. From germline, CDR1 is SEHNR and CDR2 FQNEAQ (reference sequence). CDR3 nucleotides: TGTGCCAGCAGCGGCATGGGGGCTCAAGGTGAAAAACTGTTTTTT. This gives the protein CASSGMGAQGEKLFF. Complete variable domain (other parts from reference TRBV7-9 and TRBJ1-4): DTGVSQNPRHKITKRGQNVTFRCDPISEHNRLYWYRQTLGQGPEFLTYFQNEAQLEKSRLLSDRFSAERPKGSFSTLEIQRTEQGDSAMYLCASSGMGAQGEKLFFGSGTQLSVL.

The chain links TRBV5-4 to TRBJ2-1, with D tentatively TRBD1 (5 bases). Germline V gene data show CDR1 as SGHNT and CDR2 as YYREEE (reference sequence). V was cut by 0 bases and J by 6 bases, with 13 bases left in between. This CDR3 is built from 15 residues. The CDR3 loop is CASSLGQGGFNEQFF. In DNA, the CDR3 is TGTGCCAGCAGCTTGGGGCAGGGTGGGTTCAATGAGCAGTTCTTC.

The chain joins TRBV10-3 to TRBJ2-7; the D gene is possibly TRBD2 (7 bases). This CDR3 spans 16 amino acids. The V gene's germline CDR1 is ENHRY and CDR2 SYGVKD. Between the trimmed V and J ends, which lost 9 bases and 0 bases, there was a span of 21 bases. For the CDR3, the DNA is TGTGCCATAAGGGGGGGAGCGGGCAATGGCTCCTACGAGCAGTACTTC. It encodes CAIRGGAGNGSYEQYF.

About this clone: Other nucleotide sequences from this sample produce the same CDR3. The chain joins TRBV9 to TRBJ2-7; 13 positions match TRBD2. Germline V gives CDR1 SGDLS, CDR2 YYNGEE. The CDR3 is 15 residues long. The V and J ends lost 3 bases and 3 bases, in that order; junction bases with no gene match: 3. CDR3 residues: CASSAGTSGNYEQYF. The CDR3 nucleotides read TGTGCCAGCAGCGCAGGGACTAGCGGGAACTACGAGCAGTACTTC. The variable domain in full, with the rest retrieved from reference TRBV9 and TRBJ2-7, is DSGVTQTPKHLITATGQRVTLRCSPRSGDLSVYWYQQSLDQGLQFLIQYYNGEERAKGNILERFSAQQFPDLHSELNLSSLELGDSALYFCASSAGTSGNYEQYFGPGTRLTVT.

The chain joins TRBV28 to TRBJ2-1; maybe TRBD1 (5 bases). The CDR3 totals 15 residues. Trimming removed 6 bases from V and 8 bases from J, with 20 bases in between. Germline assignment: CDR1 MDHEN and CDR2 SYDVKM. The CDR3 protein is CASRGRWTPLHEQFF. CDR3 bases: TGTGCCAGCAGGGGGCGCTGGACCCCCCTTCATGAGCAGTTCTTC.

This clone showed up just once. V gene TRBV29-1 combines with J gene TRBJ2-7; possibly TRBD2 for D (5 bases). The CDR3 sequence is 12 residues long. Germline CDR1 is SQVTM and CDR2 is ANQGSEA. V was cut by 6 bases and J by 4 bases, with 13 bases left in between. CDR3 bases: TGCAGCGTCCGGGATCTCCTATACGAGCAGTACTTC. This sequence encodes CSVRDLLYEQYF.

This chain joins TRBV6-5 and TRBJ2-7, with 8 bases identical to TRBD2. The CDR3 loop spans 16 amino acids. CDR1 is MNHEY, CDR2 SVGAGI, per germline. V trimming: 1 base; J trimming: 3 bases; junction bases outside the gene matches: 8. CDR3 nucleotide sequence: TGTGCCAGCAGTTACTATTTTGCGGGAGGCTACTACGAGCAGTACTTC. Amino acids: CASSYYFAGGYYEQYF.

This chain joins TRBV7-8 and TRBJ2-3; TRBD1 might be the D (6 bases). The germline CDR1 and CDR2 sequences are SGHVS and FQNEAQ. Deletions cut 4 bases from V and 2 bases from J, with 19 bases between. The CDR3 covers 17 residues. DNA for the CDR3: TGTGCCAGCAGCTACCCCAGGGGAGCCCGGGTCACAGATACGCAGTATTTT. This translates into CASSYPRGARVTDTQYF.

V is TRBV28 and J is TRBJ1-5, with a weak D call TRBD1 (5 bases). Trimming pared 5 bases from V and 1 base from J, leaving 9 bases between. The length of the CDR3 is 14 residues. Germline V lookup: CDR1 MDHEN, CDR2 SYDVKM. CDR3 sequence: CASSPGDSNQPQHF. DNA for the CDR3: TGTGCCAGCAGTCCCGGGGACAGCAATCAGCCCCAGCATTTT.

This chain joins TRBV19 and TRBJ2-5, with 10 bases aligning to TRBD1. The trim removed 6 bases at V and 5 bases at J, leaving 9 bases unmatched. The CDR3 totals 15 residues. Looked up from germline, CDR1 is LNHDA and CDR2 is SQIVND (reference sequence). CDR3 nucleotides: TGTGCCAGTAGAAGTTGGGACAGGGGTCCGGAGACCCAGTACTTC. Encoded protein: CASRSWDRGPETQYF.

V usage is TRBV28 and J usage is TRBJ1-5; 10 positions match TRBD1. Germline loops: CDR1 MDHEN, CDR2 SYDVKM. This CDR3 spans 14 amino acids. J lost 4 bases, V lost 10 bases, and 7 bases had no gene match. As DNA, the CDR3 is TGTGCCAACGGACAGGGGGAAAGGAATCAGCCCCAGCATTTT. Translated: CANGQGERNQPQHF.

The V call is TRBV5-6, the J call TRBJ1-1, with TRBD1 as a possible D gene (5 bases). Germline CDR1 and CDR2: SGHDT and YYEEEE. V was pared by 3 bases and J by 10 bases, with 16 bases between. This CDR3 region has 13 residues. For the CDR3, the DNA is TGTGCCAGCAGCTCTACCCGAAGACAGATAGCTTTCTTT. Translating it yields CASSSTRRQIAFF. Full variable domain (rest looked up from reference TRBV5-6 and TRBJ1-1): DAGVTQSPTHLIKTRGQQVTLRCSPKSGHDTVSWYQQALGQGPQFIFQYYEEEERQRGNFPDRFSGHQFPNYSSELNVNALLLGDSALYLCASSSTRRQIAFFGQGTRLTVV.

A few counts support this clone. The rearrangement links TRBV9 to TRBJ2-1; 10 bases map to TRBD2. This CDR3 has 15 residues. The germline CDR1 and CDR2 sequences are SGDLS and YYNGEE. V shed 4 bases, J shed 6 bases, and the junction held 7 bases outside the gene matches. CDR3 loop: CASSPGTSEINEQFF. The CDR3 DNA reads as TGTGCCAGCAGCCCCGGGACTAGCGAGATCAATGAGCAGTTCTTC.

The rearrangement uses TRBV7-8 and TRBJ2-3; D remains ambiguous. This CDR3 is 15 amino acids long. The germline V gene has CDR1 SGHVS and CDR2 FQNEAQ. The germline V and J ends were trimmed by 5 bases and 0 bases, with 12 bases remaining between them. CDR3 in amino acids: CASSVSSPSTDTQYF. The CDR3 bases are TGTGCCAGCAGCGTTAGCAGTCCTAGCACAGATACGCAGTATTTT.

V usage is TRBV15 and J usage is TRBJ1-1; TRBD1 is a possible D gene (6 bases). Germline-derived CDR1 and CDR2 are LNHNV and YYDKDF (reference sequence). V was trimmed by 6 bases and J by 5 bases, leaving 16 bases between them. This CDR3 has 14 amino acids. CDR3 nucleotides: TGTGCCACCAGGGGGAGAATCGGGACAACTGAAGCTTTCTTT. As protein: CATRGRIGTTEAFF.

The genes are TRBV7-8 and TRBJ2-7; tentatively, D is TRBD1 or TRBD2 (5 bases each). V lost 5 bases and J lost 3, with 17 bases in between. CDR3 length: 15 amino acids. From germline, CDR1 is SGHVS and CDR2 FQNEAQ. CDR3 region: CASSPEPGPSYEQYF. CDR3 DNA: TGTGCCAGCAGCCCAGAACCGGGACCGAGCTACGAGCAGTACTTC.

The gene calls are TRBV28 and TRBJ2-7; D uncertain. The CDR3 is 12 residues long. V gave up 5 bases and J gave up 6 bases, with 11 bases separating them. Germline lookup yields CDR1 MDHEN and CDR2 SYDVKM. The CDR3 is CASSPTFSEQYF. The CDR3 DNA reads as TGTGCCAGCAGTCCCACCTTCTCCGAGCAGTACTTC.

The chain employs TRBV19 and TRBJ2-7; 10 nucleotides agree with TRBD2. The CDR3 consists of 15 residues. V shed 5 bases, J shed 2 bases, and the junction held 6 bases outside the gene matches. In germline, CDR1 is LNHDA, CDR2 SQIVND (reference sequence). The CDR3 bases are TGTGCCAGTAGTTGGGGGACTAGCGATACCTACGAGCAGTACTTC. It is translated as CASSWGTSDTYEQYF.

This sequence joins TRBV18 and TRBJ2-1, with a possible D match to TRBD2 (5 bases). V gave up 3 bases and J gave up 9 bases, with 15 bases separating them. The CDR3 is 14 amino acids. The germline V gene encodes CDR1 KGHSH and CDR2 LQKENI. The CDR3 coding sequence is TGTGCCAGCTCACCGACGACCAAGGCGGGTGAGCAGTTCTTC. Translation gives CASSPTTKAGEQFF.

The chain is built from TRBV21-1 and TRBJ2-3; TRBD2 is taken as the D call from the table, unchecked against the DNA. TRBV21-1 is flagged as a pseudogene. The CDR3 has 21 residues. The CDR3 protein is CASSKVISGRGNKEGTDTQYF. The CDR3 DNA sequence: TGTGCCAGCAGCAAAGTAATTAGCGGGAGAGGCAACAAAGAGGGCACAGATACGCAGTATTTT.

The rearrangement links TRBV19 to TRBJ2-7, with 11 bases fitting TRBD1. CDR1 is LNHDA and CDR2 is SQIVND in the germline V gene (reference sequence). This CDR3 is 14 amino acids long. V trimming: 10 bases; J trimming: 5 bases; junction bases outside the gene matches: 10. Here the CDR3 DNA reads TGTGCCACCCAGAGGACAGGGGGCCTTCACGAGCAGTACTTC. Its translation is CATQRTGGLHEQYF.

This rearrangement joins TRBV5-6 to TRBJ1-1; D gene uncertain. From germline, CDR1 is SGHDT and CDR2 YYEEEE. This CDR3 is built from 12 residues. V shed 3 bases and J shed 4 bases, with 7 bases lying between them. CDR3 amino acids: CASSYGGTEAFF. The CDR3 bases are TGTGCCAGCAGCTACGGAGGCACTGAAGCTTTCTTT.

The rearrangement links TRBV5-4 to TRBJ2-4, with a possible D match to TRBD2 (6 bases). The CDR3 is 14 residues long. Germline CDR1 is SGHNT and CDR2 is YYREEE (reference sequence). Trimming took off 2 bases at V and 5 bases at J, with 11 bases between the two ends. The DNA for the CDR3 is TGTGCCAGCAGCTTCGGGGGATCCCAAAACATTCAGTACTTC. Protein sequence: CASSFGGSQNIQYF.